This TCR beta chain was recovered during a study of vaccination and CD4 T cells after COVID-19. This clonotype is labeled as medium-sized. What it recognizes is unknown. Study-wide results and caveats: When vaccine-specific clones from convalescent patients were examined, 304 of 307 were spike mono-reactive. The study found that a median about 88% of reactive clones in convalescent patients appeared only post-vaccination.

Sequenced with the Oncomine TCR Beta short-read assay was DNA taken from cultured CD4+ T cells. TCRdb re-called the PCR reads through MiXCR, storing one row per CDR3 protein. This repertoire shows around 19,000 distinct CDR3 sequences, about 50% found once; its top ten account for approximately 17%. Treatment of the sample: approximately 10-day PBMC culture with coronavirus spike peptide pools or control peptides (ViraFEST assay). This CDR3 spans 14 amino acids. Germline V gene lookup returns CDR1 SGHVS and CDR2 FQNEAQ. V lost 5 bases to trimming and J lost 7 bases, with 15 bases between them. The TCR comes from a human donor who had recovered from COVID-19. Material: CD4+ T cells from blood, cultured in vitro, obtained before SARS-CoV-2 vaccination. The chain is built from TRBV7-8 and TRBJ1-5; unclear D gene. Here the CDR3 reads CASSALAPAQPQHF. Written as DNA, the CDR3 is TGTGCCAGCAGCGCCCTGGCCCCCGCCCAGCCCCAGCATTTT.